The rows below give T cell receptor beta chains drawn from one sample of a study of PD-1 blockade in classical Hodgkin lymphoma. Clones were read by immunoSEQ multiplex PCR, and TCRdb kept only the in-frame ones, dropping some. The sample lists over 60,000 clones, around 90% occurring once. Material: peripheral blood mononuclear cells (PBMCs), obtained before the fourth cycle of nivolumab. These receptors all come from a human donor with classical Hodgkin lymphoma. Both conserved end residues are part of each CDR3. D genes are given only for firm matches. Size is omitted from some rows. Given values are once, few, many or a class for expanded clones.

. TRBJ1-2 TRBV4-2 TRBD1 CASSQDLGTGYYGYTF TGTGCCAGCAGCCAAGATTTAGGGACAGGGTACTATGGCTACACCTTC
. TRBJ1-2 TRBV7-9 . CASSLTSGQSNYGYTF TGTGCCAGCAGCTTAACCTCAGGGCAATCTAACTATGGCTACACCTTC
. TRBJ2-5 TRBV11-2 . CASSLALFSPGMGQETQYF TGTGCCAGCAGCTTAGCTCTTTTTTCCCCCGGGATGGGCCAAGAGACCCAGTACTTC
. TRBJ1-1 TRBV4-2 . CASSQEALNTEAFF TGTGCCAGCAGCCAGGAAGCATTGAACACTGAAGCTTTCTTT
. TRBJ1-2 TRBV12-5 . CASGPTDRYGYTF TGTGCTAGTGGCCCCACCGACCGCTATGGCTACACCTTC
. TRBJ2-3 TRBV29-1 TRBD2 CSVVGTSGPSTDTQYF TGCAGCGTTGTCGGGACTAGCGGACCGAGCACAGATACGCAGTATTTT
. TRBJ2-1 TRBV27 . CASSLLGHEQFF TGTGCCAGCAGTTTACTCGGCCATGAGCAGTTCTTC
. TRBJ2-3 TRBV29-1 TRBD2 CSGTPSGGAPDTQYF TGCAGCGGCACTCCGAGCGGGGGGGCCCCAGATACGCAGTATTTT
. TRBJ2-5 TRBV9 . CASSVGADRQETQYF TGTGCCAGCAGCGTTGGGGCAGATCGGCAAGAGACCCAGTACTTC
. TRBJ2-2 TRBV10-1 . CASGTRDTGELFF TGCGCCAGTGGGACTCGCGACACCGGGGAGCTGTTTTTT
. TRBJ2-7 TRBV28 . CASSKSEDGRGYEQYF TGTGCCAGCAGTAAATCAGAGGACGGTAGAGGCTACGAGCAGTACTTC
. TRBJ1-1 TRBV2 . CASSVDRGLTEAFF TGTGCCAGCAGCGTTGACAGAGGTCTCACTGAAGCTTTCTTT
. TRBJ2-2 TRBV20-1 . CSEKEGELFF TGCAGTGAAAAAGAGGGGGAGCTGTTTTTT
. TRBJ2-1 TRBV7-9 . CASSSPLAVNEQFF TGTGCCAGCAGCTCGCCTTTAGCGGTCAATGAGCAGTTCTTC
. TRBJ2-7 TRBV27 . CASSLSVNSYEQYF TGTGCCAGCAGTTTATCGGTCAACTCCTACGAGCAGTACTTC
few TRBJ2-7 TRBV18 . CASSRGTGEQYF TGTGCCAGCTCAAGGGGAACGGGCGAGCAGTACTTC
. TRBJ1-4 TRBV2 TRBD1 CASSKGQATNEKLFF TGTGCCAGCAGCAAGGGACAGGCAACTAATGAAAAACTGTTTTTT
. TRBJ2-3 TRBV9 TRBD2 CASSVAGGGGADTQYF TGTGCCAGCAGCGTAGCTGGAGGCGGGGGGGCAGATACGCAGTATTTT
. TRBJ2-4 TRBV6-9 . CASSYWDGPLQYF TGTGCCAGCAGTTACTGGGACGGACCCCTTCAGTACTTC
. TRBJ2-1 TRBV5-1 TRBD2 CASSLGGLAPEQFF TGCGCCAGCAGCTTGGGGGGACTAGCGCCTGAGCAGTTCTTC